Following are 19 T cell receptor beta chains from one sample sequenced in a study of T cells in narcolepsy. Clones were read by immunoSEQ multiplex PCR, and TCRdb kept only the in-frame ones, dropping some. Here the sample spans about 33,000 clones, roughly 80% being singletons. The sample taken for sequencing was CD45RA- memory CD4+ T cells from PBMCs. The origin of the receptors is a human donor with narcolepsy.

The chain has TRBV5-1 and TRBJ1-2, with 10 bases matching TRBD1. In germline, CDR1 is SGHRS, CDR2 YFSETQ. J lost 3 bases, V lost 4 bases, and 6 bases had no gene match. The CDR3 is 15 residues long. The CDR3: CASSRTGTGDYGYTF. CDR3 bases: TGCGCCAGCAGCAGAACCGGGACAGGGGACTATGGCTACACCTTC.

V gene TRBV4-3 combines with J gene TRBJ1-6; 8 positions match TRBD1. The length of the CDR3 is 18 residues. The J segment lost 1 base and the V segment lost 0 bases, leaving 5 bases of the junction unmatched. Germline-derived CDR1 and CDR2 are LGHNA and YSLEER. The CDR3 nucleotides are TGCGCCAGCAGCCAAGACGACACAGGGGGATCCTATAATTCACCCCTCCACTTT. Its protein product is CASSQDDTGGSYNSPLHF.

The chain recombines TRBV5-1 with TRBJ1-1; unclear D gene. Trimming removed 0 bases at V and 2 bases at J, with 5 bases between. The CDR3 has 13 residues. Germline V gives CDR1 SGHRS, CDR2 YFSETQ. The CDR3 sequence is CASSLELNTEAFF. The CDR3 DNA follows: TGCGCCAGCAGCTTGGAATTAAACACTGAAGCTTTCTTT.

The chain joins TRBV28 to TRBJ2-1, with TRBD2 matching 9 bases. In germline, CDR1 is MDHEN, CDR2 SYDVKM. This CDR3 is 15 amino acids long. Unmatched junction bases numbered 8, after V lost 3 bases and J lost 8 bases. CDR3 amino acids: CASSFAGGARDEQFF. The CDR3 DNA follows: TGTGCCAGCAGTTTCGCGGGGGGGGCGCGGGATGAGCAGTTCTTC.

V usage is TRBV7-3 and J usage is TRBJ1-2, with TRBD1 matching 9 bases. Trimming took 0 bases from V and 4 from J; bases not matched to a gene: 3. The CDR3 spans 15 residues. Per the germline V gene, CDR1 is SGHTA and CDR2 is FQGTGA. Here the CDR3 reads CASSLTGDRAYGYTF. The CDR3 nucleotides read TGTGCCAGCAGCTTAACGGGGGACAGGGCCTATGGCTACACCTTC.

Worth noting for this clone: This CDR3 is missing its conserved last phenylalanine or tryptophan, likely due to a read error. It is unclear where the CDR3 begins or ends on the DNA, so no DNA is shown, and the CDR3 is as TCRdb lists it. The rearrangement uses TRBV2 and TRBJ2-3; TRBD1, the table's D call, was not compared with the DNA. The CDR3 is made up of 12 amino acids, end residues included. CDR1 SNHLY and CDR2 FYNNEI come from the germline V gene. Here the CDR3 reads CASSQTRDRINC.

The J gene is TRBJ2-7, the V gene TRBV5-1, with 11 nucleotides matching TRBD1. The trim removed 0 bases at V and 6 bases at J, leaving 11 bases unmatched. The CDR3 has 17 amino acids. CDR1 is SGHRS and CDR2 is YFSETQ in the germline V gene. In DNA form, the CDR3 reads TGCGCCAGCAGCTTGGCAGTGAGGGACAGGGGGTTCCGCGAGCAGTACTTC. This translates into CASSLAVRDRGFREQYF.

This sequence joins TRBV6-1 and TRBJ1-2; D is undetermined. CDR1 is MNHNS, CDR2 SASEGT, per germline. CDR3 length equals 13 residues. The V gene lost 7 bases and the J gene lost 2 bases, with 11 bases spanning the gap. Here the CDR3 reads CASTISANYGYTF. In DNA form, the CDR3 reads TGTGCCAGCACCATCAGTGCAAACTATGGCTACACCTTC.

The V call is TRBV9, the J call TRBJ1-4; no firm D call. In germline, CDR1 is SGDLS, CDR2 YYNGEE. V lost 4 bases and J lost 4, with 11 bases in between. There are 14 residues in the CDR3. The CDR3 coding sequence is TGTGCCAGCAGCCCGAGGGAGATTAATGAAAAACTGTTTTTT. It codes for CASSPREINEKLFF.

CDR3 nucleotide sequence: TGTGCCAGCAGCCTTCAGTCGCGCGGGGAAAAACTGTTTTTT. Translated, it gives CASSLQSRGEKLFF. The rearrangement links TRBV7-2 to TRBJ1-4, with D unresolved. Germline V gene sequence: CDR1 SGHTA, CDR2 FQGNSA. V gave up 5 bases and J gave up 8 bases, with 15 bases separating them. The CDR3 loop spans 14 amino acids.

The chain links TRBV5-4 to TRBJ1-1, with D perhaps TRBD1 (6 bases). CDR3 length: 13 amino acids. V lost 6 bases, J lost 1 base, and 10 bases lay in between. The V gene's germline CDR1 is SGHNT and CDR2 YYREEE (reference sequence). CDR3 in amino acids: CASKPGENTEAFF. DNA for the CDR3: TGTGCCAGCAAGCCAGGGGAGAACACTGAAGCTTTCTTT.

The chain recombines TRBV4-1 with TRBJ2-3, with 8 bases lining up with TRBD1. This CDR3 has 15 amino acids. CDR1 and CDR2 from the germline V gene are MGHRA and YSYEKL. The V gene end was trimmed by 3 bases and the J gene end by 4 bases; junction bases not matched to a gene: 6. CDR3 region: CASSHQGAGADTQYF. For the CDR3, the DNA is TGCGCCAGCAGCCATCAGGGGGCAGGAGCAGATACGCAGTATTTT.

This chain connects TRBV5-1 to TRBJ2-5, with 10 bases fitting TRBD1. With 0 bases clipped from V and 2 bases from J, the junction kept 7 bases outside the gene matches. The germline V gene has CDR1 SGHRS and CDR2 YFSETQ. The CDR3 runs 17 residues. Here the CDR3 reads CASSLGDRGGMQETQYF. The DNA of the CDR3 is TGCGCCAGCAGCTTGGGGGACAGGGGAGGGATGCAAGAGACCCAGTACTTC.

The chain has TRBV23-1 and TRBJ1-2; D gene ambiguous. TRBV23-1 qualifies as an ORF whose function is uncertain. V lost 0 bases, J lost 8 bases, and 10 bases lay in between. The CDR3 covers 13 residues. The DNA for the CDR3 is TGCGCCAGCAGTCAATCGTCCCCTTACGGCTACACCTTC. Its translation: CASSQSSPYGYTF.

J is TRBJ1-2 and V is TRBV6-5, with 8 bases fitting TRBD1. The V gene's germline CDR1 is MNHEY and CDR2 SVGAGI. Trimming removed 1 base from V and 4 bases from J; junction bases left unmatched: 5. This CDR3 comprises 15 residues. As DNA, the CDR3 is TGTGCCAGCAGTTACTACCAGGGGGCTACCTATGGCTACACCTTC. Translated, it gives CASSYYQGATYGYTF.

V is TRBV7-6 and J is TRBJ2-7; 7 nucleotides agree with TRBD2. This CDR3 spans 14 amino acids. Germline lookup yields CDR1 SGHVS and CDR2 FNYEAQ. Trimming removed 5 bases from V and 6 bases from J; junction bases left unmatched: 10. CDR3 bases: TGTGCCAGCAGCCCCGGACTAGATCGTGGCGAGCAGTACTTC. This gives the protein CASSPGLDRGEQYF.

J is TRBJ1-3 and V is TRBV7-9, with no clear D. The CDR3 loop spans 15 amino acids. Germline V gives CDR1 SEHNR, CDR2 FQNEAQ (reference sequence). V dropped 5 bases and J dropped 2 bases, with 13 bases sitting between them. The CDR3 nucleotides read TGTGCCAGCAGCCCAGCTCTCGGCACTGGAAACACCATATATTTT. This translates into CASSPALGTGNTIYF.

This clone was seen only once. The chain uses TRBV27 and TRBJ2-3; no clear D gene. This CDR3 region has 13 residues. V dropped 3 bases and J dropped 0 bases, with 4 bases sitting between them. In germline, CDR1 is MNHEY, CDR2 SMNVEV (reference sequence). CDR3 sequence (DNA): TGTGCCAGCAGTTTTGACAGCACAGATACGCAGTATTTT. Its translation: CASSFDSTDTQYF.

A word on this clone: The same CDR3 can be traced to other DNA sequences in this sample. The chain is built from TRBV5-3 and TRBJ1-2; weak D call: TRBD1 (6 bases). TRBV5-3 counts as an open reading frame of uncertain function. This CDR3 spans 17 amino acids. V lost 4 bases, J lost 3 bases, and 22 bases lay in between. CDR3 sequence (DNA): TGTGCCAGAAGCCCCCCGTGGGGGGGCAAGGCAGACTATGGCTACACCTTC. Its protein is CARSPPWGGKADYGYTF.